This entry lists 19 T cell receptor beta chains sequenced from one sample in a study of OX40 agonist ivuxolimab in advanced cancers. TCRdb's table, derived via immunoSEQ multiplex PCR, lists solely in-frame clones and lacks some. Among around 53,000 clones listed, roughly 73% were seen once. The sequencing here drew on CD4+ or CD8+ T cells sorted from blood, taken in a trial of the OX40 agonist ivuxolimab. All receptors come from an adult with an advanced solid tumor such as melanoma, head and neck, liver or kidney cancer.

V is TRBV7-9 and J is TRBJ1-3; no firm D call. Germline V gene sequence: CDR1 SEHNR, CDR2 FQNEAQ (reference sequence). The V and J ends lost 5 bases and 0 bases respectively, with 17 bases between them. This CDR3 spans 17 amino acids. CDR3 loop: CASSLSKDGISGNTIYF. CDR3 coding DNA: TGTGCCAGCAGCCTATCCAAGGACGGAATCTCTGGAAACACCATATATTTT.

The rearrangement joins TRBV7-9 to TRBJ2-1; TRBD1 matches at 12 bases. CDR3 size: 17 residues. J lost 0 bases, V lost 6 bases, and 6 bases had no gene match. The germline V gene has CDR1 SEHNR and CDR2 FQNEAQ (reference sequence). In DNA, the CDR3 is TGTGCCAGCAGGCGGGACAGGGGGCCGGTCTCCTACAATGAGCAGTTCTTC. Its protein is CASRRDRGPVSYNEQFF.

The chain employs TRBV18 and TRBJ1-3; D is unresolved. The germline V gene has CDR1 KGHSH and CDR2 LQKENI. V was cut by 3 bases and J by 0 bases, with 9 bases left in between. The CDR3 is 15 amino acids. The CDR3 loop reads CASSPGEYSGNTIYF. Here the CDR3 DNA reads TGTGCCAGCTCACCCGGCGAATACTCTGGAAACACCATATATTTT.

The chain links TRBV18 to TRBJ2-6; 15 positions match TRBD2. Germline CDR1 KGHSH, CDR2 LQKENI. The CDR3 has 20 amino acids. The V segment lost 1 base and the J segment 0 bases; nucleotides outside the gene matches: 4. CDR3 sequence reads: CASSPLGGLAGGSGANVLTF. The CDR3 DNA sequence: TGTGCCAGCTCACCACTCGGGGGACTAGCGGGAGGCTCTGGGGCCAACGTCCTGACTTTC.

This chain uses TRBV6-1 with TRBJ1-6, with 8 bases that match TRBD1. The germline gives CDR1 MNHNS, CDR2 SASEGT. Trimming at V came to 0 bases and at J to 4 bases, leaving 8 bases not matched to a gene. The CDR3 length is 18 residues. Written as DNA, the CDR3 is TGTGCCAGCAGTGAAGCGCAGGGGGCTGGGGTATATAATTCACCCCTCCACTTT. Translating it yields CASSEAQGAGVYNSPLHF.

This chain joins TRBV9 and TRBJ2-2; the D is unclear. Germline V gene sequence: CDR1 SGDLS, CDR2 YYNGEE. Trimming removed 0 bases from V and 1 base from J, with 13 bases in between. CDR3 length: 17 amino acids. Here the CDR3 DNA reads TGTGCCAGCAGCGTAGGGTCAACCCCGAAGAACACCGGGGAGCTGTTTTTT. Amino acid sequence: CASSVGSTPKNTGELFF. The full variable domain, in which reference TRBV9 and TRBJ2-2 provide the parts outside the CDR3, is DSGVTQTPKHLITATGQRVTLRCSPRSGDLSVYWYQQSLDQGLQFLIQYYNGEERAKGNILERFSAQQFPDLHSELNLSSLELGDSALYFCASSVGSTPKNTGELFFGEGSRLTVL.

The CDR3 loop reads CASSPRGGLGTEAFF. The CDR3 DNA sequence: TGTGCCAGTAGTCCCAGGGGGGGATTGGGGACTGAAGCTTTCTTT. The chain recombines TRBV19 with TRBJ1-1; 7 bases match TRBD1. The CDR3 consists of 15 residues. The ends lost 5 bases at V and 5 bases at J; junction bases unmatched: 11. In germline, CDR1 is LNHDA, CDR2 SQIVND (reference sequence).

The gene calls are TRBV28 and TRBJ2-1, with TRBD1 identical over 8 bases. CDR1 is MDHEN and CDR2 is SYDVKM in the germline V gene. The ends lost 5 bases at V and 4 bases at J; junction bases unmatched: 7. There are 15 residues in the CDR3. CDR3 nucleotide sequence: TGTGCCAGCAGTACACAGGGGGTGAGGTACAATGAGCAGTTCTTC. Protein sequence: CASSTQGVRYNEQFF.

About this clone: Other DNA variants within this sample encode the same CDR3. The chain combines TRBV27 with TRBJ1-1; D possibly corresponds to TRBD1 (6 bases). CDR1 and CDR2 from the germline V gene are MNHEY and SMNVEV (reference sequence). This CDR3 contains 14 residues. With 6 bases removed from V and 3 bases from J, the gap between germline ends came to 14 bases. The CDR3: CASSRTGRDTEAFF. In nucleotides, the CDR3 is TGTGCCAGCAGCCGAACAGGGAGGGACACTGAAGCTTTCTTT.

This clone was seen only once. The V and J genes are TRBV28 and TRBJ2-3; no reliable D call. The CDR3 consists of 12 residues. Per germline, CDR1 MDHEN and CDR2 SYDVKM. V gave up 7 bases and J gave up 3 bases, with 8 bases separating them. The CDR3 nucleotides read TGTGCCAGCACCGATCCGACAGATACGCAGTATTTT. Amino acids: CASTDPTDTQYF.

This clone was counted between two and nine times. The V and J genes are TRBV4-2 and TRBJ2-3, with 8 bases aligning to TRBD1. The CDR3 has 16 amino acids. Germline CDR1 is LGHNA and CDR2 is YNFKEQ. V shed 4 bases, J shed 1 base, and the junction held 7 bases outside the gene matches. The CDR3 nucleotides are TGTGCCAGCAGCCCCCGGCAGGGGGCTGGCACAGATACGCAGTATTTT. The encoded protein is CASSPRQGAGTDTQYF.

The rearrangement joins TRBV28 to TRBJ1-1; D perhaps matches TRBD1 (5 bases). The germline V gene has CDR1 MDHEN and CDR2 SYDVKM. V was clipped by 2 bases and J by 0 bases, with 7 bases between them. The CDR3 has 14 residues. The CDR3 sequence is CASSLRGMNTEAFF. CDR3 nucleotides: TGTGCCAGCAGTTTAAGGGGCATGAACACTGAAGCTTTCTTT.

The gene calls are TRBV5-5 and TRBJ2-5, with 7 bases that match TRBD1. The germline V gene encodes CDR1 SGHKS and CDR2 YYEKEE (reference sequence). V was clipped by 3 bases and J by 0 bases; unmatched bases: 5. There are 15 residues in the CDR3. The DNA of the CDR3 is TGTGCCAGCAGCTCTCGGGGACAGTACCAAGAGACCCAGTACTTC. Protein product: CASSSRGQYQETQYF. The full variable domain, rest sourced from reference TRBV5-5 and TRBJ2-5, is DAGVTQSPTHLIKTRGQQVTLRCSPISGHKSVSWYQQVLGQGPQFIFQYYEKEERGRGNFPDRFSARQFPNYSSELNVNALLLGDSALYLCASSSRGQYQETQYFGPGTRLLVL.

The chain is built from TRBV7-9 and TRBJ2-5, with 11 positions matching TRBD2. V lost 3 bases, J lost 4 bases, and 1 base stayed unmatched. The germline V gene has CDR1 SEHNR and CDR2 FQNEAQ (reference sequence). The CDR3 is 14 amino acids. The CDR3 DNA reads as TGTGCCAGCAGCTTCGGGACTAGCGGAGAGACCCAGTACTTC. Protein: CASSFGTSGETQYF.

The chain carries TRBV6-6 and TRBJ2-1; 8 bases are a match to TRBD2. Germline CDR1 and CDR2: MNHNY and SVGAGI (reference sequence). The CDR3 loop spans 15 amino acids. Unmatched junction bases numbered 7, after V lost 1 base and J lost 8 bases. The CDR3 spells CASSYLSGSSYEQFF. The CDR3 bases are TGTGCCAGCAGTTACTTAAGCGGGAGTTCATATGAGCAGTTCTTC.

The J gene is TRBJ1-2, the V gene TRBV18, with a tentative D call TRBD1 (6 bases). Germline V gene lookup returns CDR1 KGHSH and CDR2 LQKENI. The V gene lost 6 bases and the J gene lost 6 bases, with 17 bases spanning the gap. The length of the CDR3 is 14 residues. CDR3 protein: CASSTGGGRDGYTF. DNA for the CDR3: TGTGCCAGCTCCACTGGGGGGGGCAGAGATGGCTACACCTTC.

The chain links TRBV5-4 to TRBJ1-6, with 9 bases identical to TRBD1. CDR1 and CDR2 from the germline V gene are SGHNT and YYREEE (reference sequence). With 4 bases clipped from V and 9 bases from J, the junction kept 8 bases outside the gene matches. This CDR3 comprises 15 residues. The CDR3 spells CASSTWTGVGSPLHF. DNA for the CDR3: TGTGCCAGCAGCACATGGACAGGGGTGGGTTCACCCCTCCACTTT.

The gene calls are TRBV30 and TRBJ1-4; D gene unclear. This CDR3 is built from 18 residues. Germline V gene data show CDR1 as GTSNPN and CDR2 as SVGIG (reference sequence). V was cut by 4 bases and J by 0 bases, with 21 bases left in between. CDR3 sequence (DNA): TGTGCCTGGACCCTAGGAACAGAAGGTTTCGCAACTAATGAAAAACTGTTTTTT. Translating it yields CAWTLGTEGFATNEKLFF.

The rearrangement joins TRBV27 to TRBJ1-6, with a weak D call TRBD1 (6 bases). Deletions cut 5 bases from V and 7 bases from J, with 24 bases between. The CDR3 contains 18 residues. The germline gives CDR1 MNHEY, CDR2 SMNVEV (reference sequence). The CDR3 DNA is TGTGCCAGCAGTCGAGACAGGATCCCGAAGTTCTCGAATTCACCCCTCCACTTT. Translated, it gives CASSRDRIPKFSNSPLHF.